This TCR beta chain was documented in a study of blood T cell repertoires in COVID-19. CDR3 length: 16 amino acids. V trimming: 6 bases; J trimming: 7 bases; junction bases outside the gene matches: 11. From germline, CDR1 is MNHEY and CDR2 SVGEGT. Clones were sequenced by immunoSEQ multiplex PCR, and TCRdb holds only the in-frame ones, with some missing. The table has 200,000 to 300,000 clones, nearly 90% seen once. This clone was detected once. This clonotype was obtained from a man aged 18 to 29 with active or convalescent COVID-19. The sequenced material came from peripheral blood. The gene calls are TRBV6-2 or TRBV6-3 and TRBJ2-2; 10 positions match TRBD2. CDR3 sequence (DNA): TGTGCCAGCAGCTCAAGCGGGGGGGCCCGTGTCGGGGAGCTGTTTTTT. This sequence encodes CASSSSGGARVGELFF.